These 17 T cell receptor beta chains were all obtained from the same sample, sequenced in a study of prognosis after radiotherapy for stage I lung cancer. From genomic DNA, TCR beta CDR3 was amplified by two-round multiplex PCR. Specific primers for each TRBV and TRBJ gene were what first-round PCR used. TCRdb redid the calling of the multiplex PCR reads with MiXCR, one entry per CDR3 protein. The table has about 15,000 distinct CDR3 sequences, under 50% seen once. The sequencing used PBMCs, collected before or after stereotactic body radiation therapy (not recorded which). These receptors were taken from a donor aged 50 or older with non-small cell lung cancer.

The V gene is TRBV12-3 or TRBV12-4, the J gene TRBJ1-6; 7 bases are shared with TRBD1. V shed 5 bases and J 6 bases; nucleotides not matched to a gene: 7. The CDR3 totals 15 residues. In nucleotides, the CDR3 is TGTGCCAGCAGTCGACAGGGAACTAGTAATTCACCCCTCCACTTT. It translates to CASSRQGTSNSPLHF.

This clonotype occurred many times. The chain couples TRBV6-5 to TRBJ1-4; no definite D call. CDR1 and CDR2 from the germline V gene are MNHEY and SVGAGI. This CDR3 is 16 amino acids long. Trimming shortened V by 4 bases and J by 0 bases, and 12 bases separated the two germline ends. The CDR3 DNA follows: TGTGCCAGCAGTTCGAGGACCGTCGCAACTAATGAAAAACTGTTTTTT. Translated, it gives CASSSRTVATNEKLFF.

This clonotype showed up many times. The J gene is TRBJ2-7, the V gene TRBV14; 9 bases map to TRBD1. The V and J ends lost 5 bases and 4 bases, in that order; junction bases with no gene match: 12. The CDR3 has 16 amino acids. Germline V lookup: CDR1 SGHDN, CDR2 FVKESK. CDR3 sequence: CASSNVQGAMRYEQYF. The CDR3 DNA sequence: TGTGCCAGCAGCAACGTACAGGGGGCAATGCGGTACGAGCAGTACTTC.

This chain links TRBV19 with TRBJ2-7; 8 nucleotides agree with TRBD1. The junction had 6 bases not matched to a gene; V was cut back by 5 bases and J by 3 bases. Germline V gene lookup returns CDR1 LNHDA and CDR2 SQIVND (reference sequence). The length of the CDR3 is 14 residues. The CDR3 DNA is TGTGCCAGTAGTCTGACAGGGGACCTCTACGAGCAGTACTTC. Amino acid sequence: CASSLTGDLYEQYF.

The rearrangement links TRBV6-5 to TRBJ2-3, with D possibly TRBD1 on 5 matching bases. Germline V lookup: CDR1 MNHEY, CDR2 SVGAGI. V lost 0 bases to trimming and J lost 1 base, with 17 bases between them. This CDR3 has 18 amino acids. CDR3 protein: CASSYSNEGAVRTDTQYF. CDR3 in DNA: TGTGCCAGCAGTTACTCGAACGAAGGGGCAGTACGCACAGATACGCAGTATTTT.

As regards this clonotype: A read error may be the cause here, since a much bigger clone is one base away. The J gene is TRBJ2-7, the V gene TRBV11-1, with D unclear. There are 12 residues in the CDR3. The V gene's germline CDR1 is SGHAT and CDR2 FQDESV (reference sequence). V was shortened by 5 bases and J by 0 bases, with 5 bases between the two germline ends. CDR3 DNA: TGTGCCAGCAGCGAGACCTCCTACGAGCAGTACTTC. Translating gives CASSETSYEQYF.

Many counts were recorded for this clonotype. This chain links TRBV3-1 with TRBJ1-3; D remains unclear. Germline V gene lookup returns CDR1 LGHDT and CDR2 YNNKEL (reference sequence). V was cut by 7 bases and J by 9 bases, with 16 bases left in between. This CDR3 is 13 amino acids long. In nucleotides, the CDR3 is TGTGCCAGCAACCCAGGTGGAGAGAGCACCATATATTTT. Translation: CASNPGGESTIYF.

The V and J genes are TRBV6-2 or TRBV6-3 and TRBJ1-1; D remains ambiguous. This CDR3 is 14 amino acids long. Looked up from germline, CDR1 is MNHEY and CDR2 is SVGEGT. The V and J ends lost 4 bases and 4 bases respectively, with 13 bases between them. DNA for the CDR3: TGTGCCAGCAGTTCCCGGCGAGTGGTCACTGAAGCTTTCTTT. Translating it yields CASSSRRVVTEAFF.

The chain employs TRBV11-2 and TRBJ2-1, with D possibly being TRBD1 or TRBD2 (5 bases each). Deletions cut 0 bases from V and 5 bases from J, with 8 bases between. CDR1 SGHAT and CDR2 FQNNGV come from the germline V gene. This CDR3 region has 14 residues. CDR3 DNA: TGTGCCAGCAGCTTAGAGGGACCACACAATGAGCAGTTCTTC. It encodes CASSLEGPHNEQFF.

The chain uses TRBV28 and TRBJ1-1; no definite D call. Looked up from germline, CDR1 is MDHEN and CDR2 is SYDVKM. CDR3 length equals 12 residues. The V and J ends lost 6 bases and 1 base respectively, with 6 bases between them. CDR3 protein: CASRSGNTEAFF. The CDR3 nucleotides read TGTGCCAGCAGAAGTGGGAACACTGAAGCTTTCTTT.

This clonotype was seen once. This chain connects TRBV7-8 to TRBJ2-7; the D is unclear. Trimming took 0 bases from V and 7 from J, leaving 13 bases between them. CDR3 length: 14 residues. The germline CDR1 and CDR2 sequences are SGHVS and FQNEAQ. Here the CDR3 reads CASSLAAASGEQYF. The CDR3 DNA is TGTGCCAGCAGCTTAGCGGCCGCGAGTGGAGAGCAGTACTTC.

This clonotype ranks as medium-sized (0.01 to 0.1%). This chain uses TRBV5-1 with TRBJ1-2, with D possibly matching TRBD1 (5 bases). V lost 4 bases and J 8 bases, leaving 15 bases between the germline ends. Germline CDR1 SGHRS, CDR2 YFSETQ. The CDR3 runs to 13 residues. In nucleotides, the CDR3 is TGCGCCAGCAGCCGTGACAGTCCACGGGGCTACACCTTC. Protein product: CASSRDSPRGYTF.

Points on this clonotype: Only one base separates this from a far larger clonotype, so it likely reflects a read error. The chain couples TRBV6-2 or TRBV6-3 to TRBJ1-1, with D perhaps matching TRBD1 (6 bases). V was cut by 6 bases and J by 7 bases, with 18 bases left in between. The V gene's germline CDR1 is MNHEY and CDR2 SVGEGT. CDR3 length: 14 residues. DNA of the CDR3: TGTGCCAGCAGCCTCAACTCCCAACAGGGTGAAGCTTTCTTT. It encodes CASSLNSQQGEAFF.

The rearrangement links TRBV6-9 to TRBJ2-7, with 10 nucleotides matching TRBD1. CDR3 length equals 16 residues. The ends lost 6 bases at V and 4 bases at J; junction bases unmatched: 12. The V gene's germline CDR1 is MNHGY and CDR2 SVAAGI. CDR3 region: CASSYRPGQGLYEQYF. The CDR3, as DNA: TGTGCCAGCAGCTATCGACCGGGACAGGGGTTGTACGAGCAGTACTTC.

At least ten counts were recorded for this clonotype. CDR3 sequence (DNA): TGTGCCAGCAGTTTAGGGACAGGGTTCAATGAAAAACTGTTTTTT. Its translation is CASSLGTGFNEKLFF. The genes are TRBV28 and TRBJ1-4; 9 bases match TRBD1. The CDR3 totals 15 residues. J was trimmed by 5 bases and V by 2 bases; bases with no gene match: 3. Germline values: CDR1 MDHEN, CDR2 SYDVKM.

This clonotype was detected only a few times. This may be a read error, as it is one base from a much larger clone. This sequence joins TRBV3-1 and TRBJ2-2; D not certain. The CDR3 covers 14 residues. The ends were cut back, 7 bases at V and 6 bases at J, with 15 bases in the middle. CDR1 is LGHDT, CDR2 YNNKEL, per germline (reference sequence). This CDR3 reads CASKPIQVAGELFF. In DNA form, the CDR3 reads TGTGCCAGCAAACCTATTCAGGTAGCCGGGGAGCTGTTTTTT.

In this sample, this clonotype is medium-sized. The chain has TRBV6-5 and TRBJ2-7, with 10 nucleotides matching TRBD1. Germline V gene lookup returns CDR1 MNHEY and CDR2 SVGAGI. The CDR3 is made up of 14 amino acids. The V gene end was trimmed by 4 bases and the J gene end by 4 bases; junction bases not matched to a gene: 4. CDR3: CASSFRDRGYEQYF. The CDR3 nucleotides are TGTGCCAGCAGTTTCCGGGACAGGGGTTACGAGCAGTACTTC.